This T cell receptor beta chain was recovered during a study of blood T cell repertoires in COVID-19. Across the study: The origin of the acute and convalescent COVID-19 samples was the United States, Italy and Spain. Sources were T cells, B-cell-depleted T cells, or PBMCs; the material itself was cDNA or gDNA.

This clone appeared once. V trimming: 8 bases; J trimming: 3 bases; junction bases outside the gene matches: 2. This CDR3 contains 12 residues. CDR1 LGHDT and CDR2 YNNKEL come from the germline V gene (reference sequence). In the original analysis: Amplified reference gene primers provided the basis for estimating nucleated cell counts. TCRdb's table, derived via immunoSEQ multiplex PCR, lists solely in-frame clones and lacks some. V and J calls plus clone size are reproduced from that table; the DNA served to infer D and trimming. The sample holds 80,000 to 100,000 clones, roughly 87% seen once. This sequence was found in a woman between 50 and 59 years old with active or convalescent COVID-19. The chain joins TRBV3-1 (or the pseudogene TRBV3-2) to TRBJ1-2; 8 bases are a match to TRBD1. The sample consisted of peripheral blood. CDR3 coding DNA: TGTGCCAGCGGACAGGGCTACTATGGCTACACCTTC. Amino acid sequence: CASGQGYYGYTF.